This is a list of T cell receptor beta chains from one sample in a study of blood T cells in healthy people across ages. TCRdb ran MiXCR on the 5' RACE reads and lists one entry per CDR3 protein. The table includes approximately 690,000 distinct CDR3 sequences, 45% to 65% detected once. The sequenced sample consisted of blood. The receptors were gathered from a man aged 55 to 69 in good health. The CDR3 runs from the conserved cysteine through the conserved F or W. The D gene is left open where the match is weak. A row's size may be missing; if present it is once, few, many or a size class.

>.|TRBJ2-1|few|TRBV5-1
CASSLEGRSSYNEQFF
TGCGCCAGCAGCTTGGAGGGGCGGAGCTCCTACAATGAGCAGTTCTTC
>TRBD2|TRBJ2-7|.|TRBV27
CASRLAGMSSYNEQYF
TGTGCCAGCAGGCTAGCGGGGATGAGCTCCTACAATGAGCAGTACTTC
>.|TRBJ2-5|.|TRBV20-1
CSARDGTLAYQETQYF
TGCAGTGCTAGAGATGGGACACTGGCGTACCAAGAGACCCAGTACTTC
>.|TRBJ1-1|.|TRBV29-1
CSVEWREANTEAFF
TGCAGCGTTGAATGGCGGGAAGCGAACACTGAAGCTTTCTTT
>TRBD2|TRBJ2-2|.|TRBV6-1
CAIPRLAGKWTGELFF
TGTGCCATCCCCCGACTAGCGGGGAAGTGGACCGGGGAGCTGTTTTTT
>.|TRBJ2-1|.|TRBV7-2
CASSPGRACEQFF
TGTGCCAGCAGCCCGGGACGGGCTTGTGAGCAGTTCTTC
>TRBD1|TRBJ1-6|.|TRBV10-3
CASTGTGPSPLHF
TGTGCCAGTACCGGGACAGGCCCATCACCCCTCCACTTT
>.|TRBJ2-7|.|TRBV4-2
CASSQDTNSWDEQYF
TGTGCCAGCAGCCAAGATACCAACAGCTGGGACGAGCAGTACTTC
>.|TRBJ2-3|.|TRBV10-3
CAISETPGPATDTQYF
TGTGCCATCAGTGAGACCCCGGGACCAGCCACAGATACGCAGTATTTT
>TRBD2|TRBJ2-1|.|TRBV20-1
CSAYGLAGGNEQFF
TGCAGTGCTTATGGACTAGCGGGGGGCAATGAGCAGTTCTTC
>.|TRBJ2-7|.|TRBV20-1
CSARDEGTTYGQYF
TGCAGTGCTAGAGATGAAGGGACAACCTACGGGCAGTACTTC
>.|TRBJ2-5|.|TRBV7-2
CASSPFRGGLQETQYF
TGTGCCAGCAGCCCATTTAGGGGCGGACTTCAAGAGACCCAGTACTTC
>.|TRBJ2-3|.|TRBV9
CASSVTSRRSTDTQYF
TGTGCCAGCAGCGTAACTAGCAGGAGGAGCACAGATACGCAGTATTTT
>.|TRBJ2-1|.|TRBV7-2
CASSLKLGDTQFF
TGTGCCAGCAGCTTAAAGTTAGGAGATACGCAGTTCTTC
>.|TRBJ1-6|.|TRBV7-2
CASSLAHRSGSPLHF
TGTGCCAGCAGCTTAGCCCACAGGAGCGGGTCACCCCTCCACTTT
>.|TRBJ2-1|.|TRBV6-2/TRBV6-3
CASTPSNNEQFF
TGTGCCAGCACCCCGTCCAACAATGAGCAGTTCTTC
>TRBD1|TRBJ1-2|.|TRBV10-3
CAISEDRGTYGYTF
TGTGCCATCAGTGAAGACAGGGGGACCTATGGCTACACCTTC
>TRBD1|TRBJ1-1|.|TRBV29-1
CSVEESQGATEAFF
TGCAGCGTTGAAGAATCCCAGGGGGCCACTGAAGCTTTCTTT
>.|TRBJ1-5|.|TRBV6-5
CASKGPNQPQHF
TGTGCCAGCAAGGGCCCCAATCAGCCCCAGCATTTT
>TRBD2|TRBJ2-3|few|TRBV5-1
CASSLPPGGFLPDTQYF
TGCGCCAGCAGCTTACCCCCGGGGGGGTTCTTACCAGATACGCAGTATTTT
>.|TRBJ1-5|.|TRBV3-1
CASSQDTSQPQHF
TGTGCCAGCAGCCAAGATACCAGCCAGCCCCAGCATTTT
>.|TRBJ2-5|.|TRBV4-1
CASSQISMMETQYF
TGCGCCAGCAGCCAAATTTCTATGATGGAGACCCAGTACTTC
>.|TRBJ2-1|.|TRBV28
CATLRGGTGNEQFF
TGTGCCACCCTAAGGGGGGGGACGGGGAATGAGCAGTTCTTC
>.|TRBJ1-4|.|TRBV3-1
CASSLSGGGEKLFF
TGTGCCAGCAGCCTCTCCGGGGGTGGCGAAAAACTGTTTTTT
>TRBD1|TRBJ2-7|.|TRBV7-2
CASRQAGTGPYEQYF
TGTGCTAGCAGACAAGCCGGGACAGGGCCCTACGAGCAGTACTTC
>.|TRBJ2-2|once|TRBV5-1
CASSLDQNTGELFF
TGCGCCAGCAGCTTGGACCAGAACACCGGGGAACTGTTTTTT
>.|TRBJ2-7|few|TRBV11-2
CASSLGMASTYEQYF
TGTGCCAGCAGCTTAGGGATGGCCAGCACCTACGAGCAGTACTTC
>.|TRBJ2-7|.|TRBV15
CATSRDRSGYVEQYF
TGTGCCACCAGCAGAGATAGGAGCGGCTACGTCGAGCAGTACTTC
>.|TRBJ2-7|few|TRBV20-1
CSARDTRNRYEQYF
TGCAGTGCTAGAGATACGCGGAATCGGTACGAGCAGTACTTC
>.|TRBJ2-7|.|TRBV7-9
CASSQEQGEQYF
TGTGCCAGCAGTCAGGAACAAGGCGAGCAGTACTTC
>TRBD1|TRBJ1-2|.|TRBV7-2
CASSQAGGLGYTF
TGTGCCAGCAGCCAAGCAGGGGGGCTTGGCTACACCTTC
>.|TRBJ2-1|.|TRBV27
CASYRAYNEQFF
TGTGCCAGCTACAGGGCTTACAATGAGCAGTTCTTC
>.|TRBJ1-1|.|TRBV29-1
CSVVINGGLNTEAFF
TGCAGCGTTGTCATTAACGGGGGGCTGAACACTGAAGCTTTCTTT
>TRBD2|TRBJ2-1|.|TRBV2
CASSEQSGGFNEQFF
TGTGCCAGCAGTGAACAGTCGGGGGGGTTCAATGAGCAGTTCTTC
>.|TRBJ1-1|.|TRBV7-2
CASSVTGWGTEAFF
TGTGCCAGCAGCGTTACAGGGTGGGGCACTGAAGCTTTCTTT
>.|TRBJ1-1|.|TRBV4-1
CASSQDQVNTEAFF
TGCGCCAGCAGCCAAGACCAGGTGAACACGGAAGCTTTCTTT
>TRBD2|TRBJ2-3|few|TRBV7-2
CASSLTSGGGTDTQYF
TGTGCCAGCAGCCTGACTAGCGGGGGTGGCACAGATACGCAGTATTTT
>.|TRBJ2-1|few|TRBV11-2
CASSFKVNEQFF
TGTGCCAGCAGCTTCAAGGTGAATGAGCAGTTCTTC
>TRBD2|TRBJ2-5|few|TRBV9
CASSGTREETQYF
TGTGCCAGCAGCGGGACTAGGGAGGAGACCCAGTACTTC
>.|TRBJ2-7|.|TRBV21-1
CARTILAGGSRSLYEQYF
TGTGCCAGAACGATTCTAGCGGGGGGTAGTAGGTCTCTCTACGAGCAGTACTTC
>.|TRBJ2-7|.|TRBV20-1
CSALVEGGVTYEQYF
TGCAGTGCGTTGGTGGAGGGGGGCGTCACCTACGAGCAGTACTTC
>TRBD2|TRBJ2-1|.|TRBV20-1
CSAVRLASSYNEQFF
TGCAGTGCTGTCCGACTAGCGAGCTCCTACAATGAGCAGTTCTTC
>.|TRBJ2-5|many|TRBV5-1
CASSLVAQETQYF
TGTGCCAGCAGCTTAGTCGCACAAGAGACCCAGTACTTC
>.|TRBJ1-2|few|TRBV12-3/TRBV12-4
CASKNDSFYGYTF
TGTGCCAGCAAAAATGACAGCTTCTATGGCTACACCTTC
>TRBD2|TRBJ2-1|.|TRBV13
CASSNGAGAHNEQFF
TGTGCCAGCAGCAATGGGGCGGGAGCGCACAATGAGCAGTTCTTC
>.|TRBJ1-1|once|TRBV14
CASSQERTLAFF
TGTGCCAGCAGCCAAGAAAGGACATTGGCTTTCTTT
>.|TRBJ1-1|few|TRBV29-1
CSVARQMNTEAFF
TGCAGCGTTGCAAGACAAATGAACACTGAAGCTTTCTTT
>.|TRBJ1-6|once|TRBV6-5
CASSYSPSGLSSPLHF
TGTGCCAGCAGTTACTCACCGTCGGGGCTGAGTTCACCCCTCCACTTT
>.|TRBJ2-5|.|TRBV4-1
CASSQGPGLETQYF
TGCGCCAGCAGCCAGGGACCTGGTCTAGAGACCCAGTACTTC
>.|TRBJ1-2|.|TRBV9
CASSGRRINYGYTF
TGTGCCAGCAGCGGCCGACGGATTAACTATGGCTACACCTTC
>.|TRBJ1-1|.|TRBV2
CASSERNLNTEAFF
TGTGCCAGCAGTGAACGAAATCTGAACACTGAAGCTTTCTTT